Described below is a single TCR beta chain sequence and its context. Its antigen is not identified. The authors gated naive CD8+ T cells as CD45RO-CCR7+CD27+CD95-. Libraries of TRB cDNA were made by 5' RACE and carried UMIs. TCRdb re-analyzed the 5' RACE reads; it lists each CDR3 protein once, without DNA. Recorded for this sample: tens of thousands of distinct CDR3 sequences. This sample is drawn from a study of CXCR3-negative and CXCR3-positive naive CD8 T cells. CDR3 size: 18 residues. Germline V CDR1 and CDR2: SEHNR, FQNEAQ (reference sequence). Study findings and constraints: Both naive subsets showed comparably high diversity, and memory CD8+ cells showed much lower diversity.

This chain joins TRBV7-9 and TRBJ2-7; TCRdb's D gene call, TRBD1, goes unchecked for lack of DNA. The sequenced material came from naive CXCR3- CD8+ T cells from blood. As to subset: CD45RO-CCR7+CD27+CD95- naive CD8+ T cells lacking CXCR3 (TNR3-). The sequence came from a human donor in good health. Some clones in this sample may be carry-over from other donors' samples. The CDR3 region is CASSLDGPPGQGSYEQYF.